Listed here are 28 T cell receptor beta chains from one sample, sequenced in a study of identical twins. MiXCR was run by TCRdb on the 5' RACE reads, yielding one entry per CDR3 protein. The data show roughly 1.6 million distinct CDR3 sequences, with around 33% seen just once and over 0.25% held by the top ten. Sequences were obtained from cord blood. These receptors all come from a newborn girl in good health.

CDR3 sequence: CASRRNPAQRNTEAFF. DNA of the CDR3: TGTGCCAGCAGGCGAAACCCTGCCCAGCGGAACACTGAAGCTTTCTTT. The chain is built from TRBV6-1 and TRBJ1-1; D is uncertain. Trimming took 6 bases from V and 1 from J, leaving 18 bases between them. Per germline, CDR1 MNHNS and CDR2 SASEGT. This CDR3 has 16 amino acids.

This clonotype was counted between two and nine times. The rearrangement links TRBV19 to TRBJ1-5; 9 positions match TRBD1. Germline CDR1 LNHDA, CDR2 SQIVND (reference sequence). This CDR3 region has 16 residues. Trimming cost V 1 base and J 4 bases; bases outside gene matches: 5. The CDR3 nucleotides are TGTGCCAGTAGTATAGGCACGACAGGGGGGAATCAGCCCCAGCATTTT. Encoded protein: CASSIGTTGGNQPQHF.

The chain couples TRBV7-9 to TRBJ2-3; the match to TRBD2 covers 12 bases. The germline CDR1 and CDR2 sequences are SEHNR and FQNEAQ (reference sequence). The ends lost 4 bases at V and 1 base at J; junction bases unmatched: 9. This CDR3 has 18 residues. The CDR3: CASSSGLAGFLGTDTQYF. DNA for the CDR3: TGTGCCAGCAGCTCCGGACTAGCGGGATTTCTCGGCACAGATACGCAGTATTTT.

The CDR3 coding sequence is TGCAGTGCTAACATGGGGGCCCAAGAGACCCAGTACTTC. It specifies CSANMGAQETQYF. The J gene is TRBJ2-5, the V gene TRBV20-1; D is perhaps TRBD1 (6 bases). Trimming stripped 4 bases from V and 1 base from J, with 10 bases between. Germline V gives CDR1 DFQATT, CDR2 SNEGSKA (reference sequence). This CDR3 has 13 residues.

The rearrangement uses TRBV6-1 and TRBJ2-4; D ambiguous. Trimming took off 0 bases at V and 0 bases at J, with 15 bases between the two ends. The CDR3 contains 18 residues. The germline V gene has CDR1 MNHNS and CDR2 SASEGT. The CDR3 region is CASSEAALSILAKNIQYF. CDR3 DNA sequence: TGTGCCAGCAGTGAAGCGGCTTTGAGCATTCTAGCCAAAAACATTCAGTACTTC.

Many counts were recorded for this clonotype. The V call is TRBV27, the J call TRBJ2-3; 9 bases are a match to TRBD2. The CDR3 totals 15 residues. V gave up 6 bases and J gave up 0 bases; unmatched junction bases: 4. Germline V lookup: CDR1 MNHEY, CDR2 SMNVEV (reference sequence). CDR3 DNA sequence: TGTGCCAGCAGCTCCGGACTAGCGAGCACAGATACGCAGTATTTT. Amino acid sequence: CASSSGLASTDTQYF.

In its sample, this clonotype was seen a few times. The rearrangement links TRBV14 to TRBJ2-3; 10 nucleotides agree with TRBD2. V dropped 0 bases and J dropped 5; count of bases not matched to a gene: 5. The CDR3 has 16 residues. Looked up from germline, CDR1 is SGHDN and CDR2 is FVKESK. The CDR3 bases are TGTGCCAGCAGCCAAGATGGGATAGCGGGGGGAGATACGCAGTATTTT. It specifies CASSQDGIAGGDTQYF.

This clonotype was counted many times. V gene TRBV4-2 combines with J gene TRBJ1-2; D call uncertain. The germline V gene encodes CDR1 LGHNA and CDR2 YNFKEQ. Trimming shortened V by 0 bases and J by 4 bases, and 12 bases separated the two germline ends. The length of the CDR3 is 15 residues. The DNA of the CDR3 is TGTGCCAGCAGCCAAGAACGAAGAGCTTTCTATGGCTACACCTTC. It specifies CASSQERRAFYGYTF.

V is TRBV29-1 and J is TRBJ1-2; TRBD1 might be the D (5 bases). Trimming cost V 7 bases and J 3 bases, with 15 bases left between them. The CDR3 totals 13 residues. Germline V gives CDR1 SQVTM, CDR2 ANQGSEA. The CDR3 region has the DNA TGCAGCGCTCGGGGGGGGACTCACTATGGCTACACCTTC. This sequence encodes CSARGGTHYGYTF.

This clonotype occurred a few times. This chain connects TRBV7-2 to TRBJ1-6, with D perhaps matching TRBD1 (6 bases). V lost 0 bases, J lost 10 bases, and 13 bases lay in between. The V gene's germline CDR1 is SGHTA and CDR2 FQGNSA. The CDR3 length is 15 residues. The CDR3 DNA reads as TGTGCCAGCAGCTTAGCCGGGACAACCGAATCACCCCTCCACTTT. Amino acids: CASSLAGTTESPLHF.

The chain combines TRBV4-1 with TRBJ2-7; possible D gene TRBD2, 5 bases. CDR1 and CDR2 from the germline V gene are MGHRA and YSYEKL. This CDR3 comprises 15 residues. V dropped 3 bases and J dropped 4 bases, with 16 bases sitting between them. This CDR3 is CASSQGTRASYEQYF. Written as DNA, the CDR3 is TGCGCCAGCAGCCAGGGTACGCGGGCCTCGTACGAGCAGTACTTC.

This clonotype was recorded many times. The chain joins TRBV9 to TRBJ2-3, with D tentatively TRBD1 or TRBD2 (5 bases each). This CDR3 is 14 amino acids long. The V gene's germline CDR1 is SGDLS and CDR2 YYNGEE. Trimming took 1 base from V and 3 from J, leaving 9 bases between them. The DNA of the CDR3 is TGTGCCAGCAGCGTATCGGGGCGAACAGATACGCAGTATTTT. This translates into CASSVSGRTDTQYF. Full variable domain (rest looked up from reference TRBV9 and TRBJ2-3): DSGVTQTPKHLITATGQRVTLRCSPRSGDLSVYWYQQSLDQGLQFLIQYYNGEERAKGNILERFSAQQFPDLHSELNLSSLELGDSALYFCASSVSGRTDTQYFGPGTRLTVL.

The chain couples TRBV20-1 to TRBJ2-5; TRBD1 aligns across 8 bases. J gave up 5 bases and V 3 bases, and 5 bases lay outside the gene matches. The CDR3 loop spans 13 amino acids. Germline V gene sequence: CDR1 DFQATT, CDR2 SNEGSKA (reference sequence). The CDR3 DNA follows: TGCAGTGCTAGGACAGGGGACAGGGAGACCCAGTACTTC. It codes for CSARTGDRETQYF.

V usage is TRBV20-1 and J usage is TRBJ2-3; D gene ambiguous. Trimming took off 0 bases at V and 12 bases at J, with 13 bases between the two ends. Per the germline V gene, CDR1 is DFQATT and CDR2 is SNEGSKA (reference sequence). The CDR3 length is 12 residues. CDR3 region: CSARDLNAYQYF. The CDR3 DNA reads as TGCAGTGCTAGAGATCTTAACGCCTATCAGTATTTT.

The chain joins TRBV24-1 to TRBJ1-1, with 10 nucleotides matching TRBD1. Germline lookup yields CDR1 KGHDR and CDR2 SFDVKD. The junction had 3 bases not matched to a gene; V was cut back by 3 bases and J by 0 bases. The CDR3 sequence is 16 residues long. CDR3 bases: TGTGCCACCAGTGATGCGGGACAGGGGCTGAACACTGAAGCTTTCTTT. Its protein is CATSDAGQGLNTEAFF.

This clonotype came up many times. V usage is TRBV4-1 and J usage is TRBJ2-4; 7 bases line up with TRBD1. Germline V CDR1 and CDR2: MGHRA, YSYEKL. The V segment lost 4 bases and the J segment 5 bases; nucleotides outside the gene matches: 5. This CDR3 spans 14 amino acids. The CDR3 loop is CASSRPQGENIQYF. The CDR3 region has the DNA TGCGCCAGCAGCCGTCCTCAGGGGGAAAACATTCAGTACTTC.

This clonotype was seen more than once but under ten times. The CDR3 loop is CASSQPTSGRREQYF. The CDR3 DNA sequence: TGCGCCAGCAGCCAACCAACTAGCGGGAGGCGAGAGCAGTACTTC. This chain links TRBV4-1 with TRBJ2-7, with TRBD2 matching 12 bases. The germline CDR1 and CDR2 sequences are MGHRA and YSYEKL. CDR3 length: 15 amino acids. V shed 2 bases and J 7 bases; nucleotides not matched to a gene: 6.

The DNA of the CDR3 is TGCGCCAGCAGCCAAGGGGTCCGGGAAAATGAGCAGTTCTTC. The encoded protein is CASSQGVRENEQFF. This rearrangement joins TRBV4-1 to TRBJ2-1; D might be TRBD2 (5 bases). V lost 1 base and J lost 7, with 11 bases in between. CDR1 and CDR2 from the germline V gene are MGHRA and YSYEKL. The CDR3 is 14 residues long.

The chain recombines TRBV20-1 with TRBJ1-6; TRBD1 aligns across 8 bases. Germline V gene data show CDR1 as DFQATT and CDR2 as SNEGSKA (reference sequence). V was clipped by 0 bases and J by 10 bases; unmatched bases: 5. The CDR3 has 14 residues. The CDR3 DNA follows: TGCAGTGCTAGAGACAGACAGGGGTGGTCACCCCTCCACTTT. It encodes CSARDRQGWSPLHF.

In this sample, this clonotype turned up many times. The J gene is TRBJ2-3, the V gene TRBV27; unclear D gene. Germline lookup yields CDR1 MNHEY and CDR2 SMNVEV (reference sequence). With 6 bases removed from V and 2 bases from J, the gap between germline ends came to 9 bases. The CDR3 contains 13 residues. Written as DNA, the CDR3 is TGTGCCAGCAGCTTAGTCAACACAGATACGCAGTATTTT. Translating it yields CASSLVNTDTQYF.

In this sample, this clonotype turned up many times. The chain uses TRBV20-1 and TRBJ2-1, with D uncertain. The CDR3 sequence is 14 residues long. Per germline, CDR1 DFQATT and CDR2 SNEGSKA (reference sequence). With 1 base removed from V and 0 bases from J, the gap between germline ends came to 7 bases. The DNA for the CDR3 is TGCAGTGCTAGAGGACCTAGCTCCTACAATGAGCAGTTCTTC. It specifies CSARGPSSYNEQFF.

V gene TRBV20-1 combines with J gene TRBJ2-3; 9 bases line up with TRBD2. Germline V gene data show CDR1 as DFQATT and CDR2 as SNEGSKA (reference sequence). This CDR3 region has 14 residues. The J segment lost 1 base and the V segment lost 6 bases, leaving 5 bases of the junction unmatched. Here the CDR3 reads CSAVLAGRTDTQYF. CDR3 sequence (DNA): TGCAGTGCGGTACTAGCGGGCCGCACAGATACGCAGTATTTT.

The V call is TRBV11-2, the J call TRBJ2-7, with 9 bases fitting TRBD2. The CDR3 runs 16 residues. CDR1 SGHAT and CDR2 FQNNGV come from the germline V gene. Germline trimming cut 0 bases from V and 0 bases from J; bases unmatched to any gene: 3. The CDR3 is CASSLESSGVSYEQYF. CDR3 coding DNA: TGTGCCAGCAGCTTAGAGTCTAGCGGGGTCTCCTACGAGCAGTACTTC.

Comment on this clonotype: Its ends do not fully match the called genes, so a read error is possible. V usage is TRBV4-1 and J usage is TRBJ2-1, with a possible D match to TRBD2 (7 bases). Germline V CDR1 and CDR2: MGHRA, YSYEKL. The CDR3 is 14 amino acids. This CDR3 is CVSSQGTAAGEQFF. Written as DNA, the CDR3 is TGCGTCAGCAGCCAGGGGACTGCAGCGGGGGAGCAGTTCTTC.

The chain couples TRBV12-3 or TRBV12-4 to TRBJ2-7; either TRBD1 or TRBD2 may supply D (6 bases each). V lost 0 bases and J lost 5, with 20 bases in between. The CDR3 contains 17 residues. This chain's CDR3 is CASSLAYSGAMRDEQYF. The DNA of the CDR3 is TGTGCCAGCAGTTTAGCATATTCGGGGGCTATGAGGGACGAGCAGTACTTC.

The table lists this clonotype with many counts. This chain uses TRBV29-1 with TRBJ2-5; D perhaps matches TRBD2 (5 bases). V lost 4 bases and J lost 5, with 5 bases in between. This CDR3 spans 10 amino acids. From germline, CDR1 is SQVTM and CDR2 ANQGSEA. The CDR3 protein is CSVGEETQYF. CDR3 DNA sequence: TGCAGCGTTGGGGAGGAGACCCAGTACTTC.

This clonotype has more than one count but fewer than ten. The gene calls are TRBV20-1 and TRBJ2-3; maybe TRBD2 (5 bases). V shed 6 bases and J shed 6 bases, with 16 bases lying between them. This CDR3 is 13 amino acids long. The germline gives CDR1 DFQATT, CDR2 SNEGSKA (reference sequence). The CDR3 region has the DNA TGCAGTGCCCGCCGGACTCCAAAGGATACGCAGTATTTT. Translated, it gives CSARRTPKDTQYF.

The V and J genes are TRBV5-1 and TRBJ1-2; D is undetermined. The CDR3 length is 12 residues. The V end was cut by 0 bases, the J end by 7 bases, with 7 bases between. The germline gives CDR1 SGHRS, CDR2 YFSETQ. The DNA of the CDR3 is TGCGCCAGCAGCTTGGCCGACGGTGGCTACACCTTC. This translates into CASSLADGGYTF.